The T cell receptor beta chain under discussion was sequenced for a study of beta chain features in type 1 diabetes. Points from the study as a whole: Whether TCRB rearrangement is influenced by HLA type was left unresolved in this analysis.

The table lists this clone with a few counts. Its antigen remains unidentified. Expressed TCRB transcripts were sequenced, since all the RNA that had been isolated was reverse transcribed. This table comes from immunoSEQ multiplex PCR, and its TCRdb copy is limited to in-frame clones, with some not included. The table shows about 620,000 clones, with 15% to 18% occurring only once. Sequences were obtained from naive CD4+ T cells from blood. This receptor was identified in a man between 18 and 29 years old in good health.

CDR3 bases: TGCGCCAGCAGCTTGAAGTGGGGGGCAAACATTCAGTACTTC. It is translated as CASSLKWGANIQYF. The rearrangement joins TRBV5-1 to TRBJ2-4; D is tentatively TRBD1 or TRBD2 (6 bases each). CDR3 length: 14 residues. Trimming took 1 base from V and 6 from J, leaving 11 bases between them. Per germline, CDR1 SGHRS and CDR2 YFSETQ.